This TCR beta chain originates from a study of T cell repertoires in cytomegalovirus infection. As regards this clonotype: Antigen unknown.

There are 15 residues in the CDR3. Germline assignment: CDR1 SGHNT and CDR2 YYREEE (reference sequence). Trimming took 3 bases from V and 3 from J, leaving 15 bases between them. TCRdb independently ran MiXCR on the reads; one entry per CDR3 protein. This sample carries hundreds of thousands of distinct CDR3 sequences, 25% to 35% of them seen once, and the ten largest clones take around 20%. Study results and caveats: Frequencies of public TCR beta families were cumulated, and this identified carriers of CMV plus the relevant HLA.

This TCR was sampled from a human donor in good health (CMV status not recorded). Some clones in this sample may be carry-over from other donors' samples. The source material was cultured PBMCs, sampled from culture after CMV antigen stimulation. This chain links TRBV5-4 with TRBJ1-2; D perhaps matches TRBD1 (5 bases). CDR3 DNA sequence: TGTGCCAGCAGCTCCGGGGCTGGACGGGACTATGGCTACACCTTC. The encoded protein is CASSSGAGRDYGYTF. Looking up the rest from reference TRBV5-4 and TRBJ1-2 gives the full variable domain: ETGVTQSPTHLIKTRGQQVTLRCSSQSGHNTVSWYQQALGQGPQFIFQYYREEENGRGNFPPRFSGLQFPNYSSELNVNALELDDSALYLCASSSGAGRDYGYTFGSGTRLTVV.